A selection of T cell receptor beta chains follows, all from one sample in a study of cytomegalovirus exposure and HLA in healthy donors. The repertoire was sequenced with immunoSEQ multiplex PCR; TCRdb's copy has only in-frame clones and lacks some. The sample shows about 50,000 clones, roughly 93% of them seen only once. The sequencing sample was made of PBMCs. These receptors were obtained from a woman under 30 in good health and CMV-seropositive. CDR3s include the opening cysteine and the closing phenylalanine or tryptophan. D genes are given only for firm matches. Some rows have no size entry. The others give once, few or many, or a class for an expanded clone.

abundance,d_gene,v_gene,j_gene,CDR3nt,CDR3aa
.,.,TRBV6-6,TRBJ2-7,TGTGCCAGCAGTTACTTTGAGGGCGGGACCCACGAGCAGTACTTC,CASSYFEGGTHEQYF
.,TRBD2,TRBV7-2,TRBJ2-5,TGTGCCAGCAGTCGCGGGGGTAGAGACCAGTACTTC,CASSRGGRDQYF
.,.,TRBV14,TRBJ1-3,TGTGCCAGCAGCCATCAAGGGGCGATTGGAAACACCATATATTTT,CASSHQGAIGNTIYF
.,.,TRBV5-1,TRBJ2-1,TGCGCCAGCAGCTTGATCGGGAACTACAATGAGCAGTTCTTC,CASSLIGNYNEQFF
.,.,TRBV27,TRBJ2-7,TGTGCCAGCAGTCCCTTGGATGACAGTTCCTACGAGCAGTACTTC,CASSPLDDSSYEQYF
.,TRBD1,TRBV10-3,TRBJ2-7,TGTGCCATCCTCCGGACAGGGGGCATCATCGAGCAGTACTTC,CAILRTGGIIEQYF
.,.,TRBV4-3,TRBJ2-4,TGCGCCAGCAGCCAAGATGCGGGGTTCGAAAACATTCAGTACTTC,CASSQDAGFENIQYF
.,.,TRBV4-3,TRBJ2-2,TGCGCCAGCAGCCAAGATAGTACCGGGGAGCTGTTTTTT,CASSQDSTGELFF
.,TRBD1,TRBV19,TRBJ1-2,TGTGCCCTCCTTAGTAAGGGACAGGGGGACGGCTACACCTTC,CALLSKGQGDGYTF
.,.,TRBV7-9,TRBJ2-3,TGTGCCAGCAGCTTATACACAGATACGCAGTATTTT,CASSLYTDTQYF
.,.,TRBV7-9,TRBJ1-2,TGTGCCAGCAGCTTTGGAGAAAATGGCTACACCTTC,CASSFGENGYTF
once,.,TRBV27,TRBJ2-3,TGTGCCAGCAGTTTAAGCGGGTCGGGCACAGATACGCAGTATTTT,CASSLSGSGTDTQYF
.,TRBD2,TRBV11-3,TRBJ2-3,TGTGCCAGCAGCTTAGGGACGCGGGGGGGCCCGGATACGCAGTATTTT,CASSLGTRGGPDTQYF
.,.,TRBV5-1,TRBJ2-3,TGCGCCAGCAGGCGATCCGTGACAGATACGCAGTATTTT,CASRRSVTDTQYF
.,TRBD1,TRBV7-9,TRBJ2-7,TGTGCCAGCAGGGGAGGACAGGGGCACGAGCAGTACTTC,CASRGGQGHEQYF
.,.,TRBV7-2,TRBJ2-5,TGTGCCAGCCGGGAGGGGACAGGGATCGAGACCCAGTACTTC,CASREGTGIETQYF
.,.,TRBV7-9,TRBJ2-7,TGTGCCAGCAGCACAGAGAAGCGGCTAAGCTCCTACGAGCAGTACTTC,CASSTEKRLSSYEQYF
.,.,TRBV27,TRBJ2-1,TGTGCCAGCAGAACCGACAGTGGGGCCTACAATGAGCAGTTCTTC,CASRTDSGAYNEQFF
.,.,TRBV4-1,TRBJ1-5,TGCGCCAGCAGCCAAGGACAGGCAGGCAATCAGCCCCAGCATTTT,CASSQGQAGNQPQHF
.,.,TRBV2,TRBJ1-6,TGTGCCAGCAATGAGGCAGGGCCTAATTCACCCCTCCACTTT,CASNEAGPNSPLHF
.,.,TRBV7-9,TRBJ2-3,TGTGCCAGCAGCTTTAAGGGGGACTACACAGATACGCAGTATTTT,CASSFKGDYTDTQYF
.,TRBD1,TRBV4-1,TRBJ2-3,TGCGCCAGCAGCCAATGGGGACAGAGCACAGATACGCAGTATTTT,CASSQWGQSTDTQYF
once,.,TRBV7-8,TRBJ1-1,TGTGCCAGCAGCTCAACTCTTACCGGAGACAGTAATTCGAACACTGAAGCTTTCTTT,CASSSTLTGDSNSNTEAFF
.,.,TRBV5-1,TRBJ1-5,TGCGCCAGCAGCTTGGGGGGGCAATTGGAACCCCAGCATTTT,CASSLGGQLEPQHF
.,.,TRBV6-1,TRBJ1-5,TGTGCCAGCAGTGTGCTTAGGGGGGGCGCGTCTAGCAATCAGCCCCAGCATTTT,CASSVLRGGASSNQPQHF
.,.,TRBV13,TRBJ2-7,TGTGCCAGCAGCCGGCACAGGGAGTACGAGCAGTACTTC,CASSRHREYEQYF
few,TRBD1,TRBV7-7,TRBJ2-3,TGTGCCAGCAGTCCTCGGGACAGAGACACAGATACGCAGTATTTT,CASSPRDRDTDTQYF
.,.,TRBV18,TRBJ1-4,TGTGCCAGCTCACCATCGGACATTGCAACTAATGAAAAACTGTTTTTT,CASSPSDIATNEKLFF
.,.,TRBV6-1,TRBJ2-7,TGTGCCAGCAGTATCGGACAGACGTACGAGCAGTACTTC,CASSIGQTYEQYF
once,TRBD1,TRBV30,TRBJ2-7,TGTGCCTGGGGACAGGCCTACGAGCAGTACTTC,CAWGQAYEQYF
once,.,TRBV2,TRBJ2-7,TGTGCCAGCAGTGCTCAGGGAATAAAATACGAGCAGTACTTC,CASSAQGIKYEQYF
once,.,TRBV7-2,TRBJ2-5,TGTGCCAGCAGCTTAAGAGTGACAGAAGAGACCCAGTACTTC,CASSLRVTEETQYF
once,.,TRBV4-3,TRBJ1-4,TGCGCCAGCAGCCCGAGGTGGGCAACTAATGAAAAACTGTTTTTT,CASSPRWATNEKLFF
.,.,TRBV5-1,TRBJ2-1,TGCGCCAGCAGCTCCGGGGGTGGTACAGGTAGGAACTCCTACAATGAGCAGTTCTTC,CASSSGGGTGRNSYNEQFF
.,.,TRBV29-1,TRBJ1-2,TGCAGCGTTGATTTGGGGCTTCCTAACTATGGCTACACCTTC,CSVDLGLPNYGYTF
.,TRBD1,TRBV5-1,TRBJ1-6,TGCGCCAGCAGCCCGACGGGACAGGCGAGTTCACCCCTCCACTTT,CASSPTGQASSPLHF
.,.,TRBV21-1,TRBJ1-2,TGTGCCAGCAGCAAAGGGACAGGGGAGGCCTATGGCTACACCTTC,CASSKGTGEAYGYTF
few,TRBD2,TRBV7-2,TRBJ2-1,TGTGCCAGCAGCTTAGATGGGACTAGGGAGCAGTTCTTC,CASSLDGTREQFF
.,.,TRBV14,TRBJ1-4,TGTGCCAGCAGCCGGGGCACGAAGAATGAAAAACTGTTTTTT,CASSRGTKNEKLFF
.,.,TRBV6-5,TRBJ2-3,TGTGCCAGCAGTAAGACCGGGACTTTCGCAGATACGCAGTATTTT,CASSKTGTFADTQYF
.,.,TRBV11-2,TRBJ2-3,TGTGCCAGCGGACTTTACTCCGATACGCAGTATTTT,CASGLYSDTQYF
.,.,TRBV6-4,TRBJ2-6,TGTGCCAGCAGTGAGGACAGCTCTGGGGCCAACGTCCTGACTTTC,CASSEDSSGANVLTF
.,TRBD1,TRBV13,TRBJ1-1,TGTGCCAGCAGCTTACAGGGGGCGAGGGGCGATTTCTATGAAGCTTTCTTT,CASSLQGARGDFYEAFF
.,.,TRBV5-1,TRBJ1-2,TGCGCCAGCACCCAGGAATCCCCATCCTATGGCTACACCTTC,CASTQESPSYGYTF
.,.,TRBV5-4,TRBJ2-2,TGTGCCAGCAGCTTGGAGGCCTTACAGGGTACGAACACCGGGGAGCTGTTTTTT,CASSLEALQGTNTGELFF
.,.,TRBV6-5,TRBJ1-6,TGTGCCAGCAGTTACAAGACAGCTAATTCACCCCTCCACTTT,CASSYKTANSPLHF
.,TRBD1,TRBV6-5,TRBJ2-7,TGTGCCAGCAGTTACGATCAGGGACAGCCGCAGTACTTC,CASSYDQGQPQYF
few,.,TRBV6-1,TRBJ1-2,TGTGCCAGCACGGTGCTCCTAAACTATGGCTACACCTTC,CASTVLLNYGYTF
.,.,TRBV21-1,TRBJ1-5,TGTGCCAGCAGCAAACCCGCGTTGTTGGGGGGTAGCAATCAGCCCCAGCATTTT,CASSKPALLGGSNQPQHF
.,TRBD1,TRBV19,TRBJ1-3,TGTGCCAGTAGTACGACAGGGGCAGGAAACACCATATATTTT,CASSTTGAGNTIYF
.,.,TRBV5-1,TRBJ1-2,TGCGCCAGCAGCGCGGACAGTAATGGCCGGGGCAACTATGGCTACACCTTC,CASSADSNGRGNYGYTF
.,.,TRBV5-5,TRBJ2-7,TGTGCCAGCAGCAACCGGGACACCGGTCACTACGAGCAGTACTTC,CASSNRDTGHYEQYF
.,.,TRBV28,TRBJ2-3,TGTGCCAGCAGTTTAAGGGGCAAGAGCGCGGATACGCAGTATTTT,CASSLRGKSADTQYF
.,TRBD2,TRBV20-1,TRBJ2-1,TGCAGTGCTAGGGGGGGGAATGAGCAGTTCTTC,CSARGGNEQFF
once,.,TRBV5-5,TRBJ1-1,TGTGCCAGCAGCTTGGTCGGGGGAGGAACTGAAGCTTTCTTT,CASSLVGGGTEAFF